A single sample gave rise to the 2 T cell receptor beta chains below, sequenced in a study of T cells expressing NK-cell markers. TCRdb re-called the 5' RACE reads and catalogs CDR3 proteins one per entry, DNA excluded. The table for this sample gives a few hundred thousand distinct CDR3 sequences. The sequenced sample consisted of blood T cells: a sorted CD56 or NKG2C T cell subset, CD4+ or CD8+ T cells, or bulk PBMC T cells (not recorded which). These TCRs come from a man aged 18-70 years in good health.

CDR3 sequence reads: CASSLGRHLAKNIQYF. The genes are TRBV12-3 or TRBV12-4 and TRBJ2-4. This CDR3 has 16 residues.

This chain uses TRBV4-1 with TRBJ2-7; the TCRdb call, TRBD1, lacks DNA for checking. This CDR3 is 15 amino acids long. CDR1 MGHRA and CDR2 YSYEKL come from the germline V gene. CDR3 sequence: CASSYNRDVSYEQYF.